One sample yielded the 29 T cell receptor beta chains listed below, sequenced in a study of blood T cell repertoires in COVID-19. Assay used: immunoSEQ multiplex PCR; TCRdb lists only in-frame clones, some missing. This table holds 35,000 to 45,000 clones, 75% to 90% found once. Specimen: peripheral blood. The receptors come from a man aged 55-75 years with acute or convalescent COVID-19.

V usage is TRBV19 and J usage is TRBJ1-5, with 9 bases identical to TRBD1. The CDR3 totals 16 residues. With V trimmed by 5 bases and J by 1 base, 6 bases remained unmatched. Per germline, CDR1 LNHDA and CDR2 SQIVND (reference sequence). CDR3 sequence reads: CASSGGQGLSNQPQHF. The CDR3 DNA reads TGTGCCAGTAGTGGGGGACAGGGACTAAGCAATCAGCCCCAGCATTTT.

The chain combines TRBV9 with TRBJ2-1; D remains ambiguous. This CDR3 is 15 amino acids long. V lost 6 bases, J lost 2 bases, and 15 bases lay in between. Germline assignment: CDR1 SGDLS and CDR2 YYNGEE. The CDR3 sequence is CASTTGGSTYNEQFF. The CDR3 bases are TGTGCCAGCACCACCGGCGGTTCGACCTACAATGAGCAGTTCTTC.

CDR3 DNA sequence: TGCGCCAGCAGTGAGTCGTCCGGTAGGACAATGAACTACGAGCAGTACTTC. Translated: CASSESSGRTMNYEQYF. The chain employs TRBV10-1 and TRBJ2-7, with D possibly being TRBD1 (5 bases). This CDR3 has 17 amino acids. Trimming left V 0 bases short and J 3 bases short, with 18 bases between. Germline assignment: CDR1 WNHNN and CDR2 SYGVQD (reference sequence).

The CDR3 DNA sequence: TGTGCCAGCAGCCAAGAATGGCGGGAGGTAAACACCGGGGAGCTGTTTTTT. Its protein is CASSQEWREVNTGELFF. This sequence joins TRBV4-2 and TRBJ2-2, with TRBD2 matching 8 bases. V lost 0 bases and J lost 2; bases outside the gene matches: 5. Looked up from germline, CDR1 is LGHNA and CDR2 is YNFKEQ. This CDR3 is 17 amino acids long.

CDR3: CASSRKPEDTQYF. The CDR3 nucleotides read TGCGCCAGCAGCCGAAAGCCTGAAGATACGCAGTATTTT. The genes are TRBV4-1 and TRBJ2-3; D unresolved. V was trimmed by 4 bases and J by 5 bases, leaving 10 bases between them. CDR1 is MGHRA and CDR2 is YSYEKL in the germline V gene. This CDR3 spans 13 amino acids.

This rearrangement joins TRBV2 to TRBJ2-3; D ambiguous. V lost 4 bases and J lost 3, with 8 bases in between. The CDR3 is 13 amino acids. CDR1 is SNHLY, CDR2 FYNNEI, per germline. The CDR3 loop reads CASSAEITDTQYF. In DNA form, the CDR3 reads TGTGCCAGCAGTGCGGAGATTACAGATACGCAGTATTTT.

The chain couples TRBV28 to TRBJ1-4, with D hard to call. Germline V lookup: CDR1 MDHEN, CDR2 SYDVKM. Trimming removed 6 bases at V and 5 bases at J, with 7 bases between. CDR3 size: 12 residues. CDR3 in DNA: TGTGCCAGCAGCGCGGTGAATGAAAAACTGTTTTTT. Its protein product is CASSAVNEKLFF.

This chain links TRBV19 with TRBJ2-4; 8 bases agree with TRBD2. This CDR3 has 18 amino acids. The germline V gene encodes CDR1 LNHDA and CDR2 SQIVND (reference sequence). The trim removed 4 bases at V and 0 bases at J, leaving 11 bases unmatched. The CDR3 protein is CASSTDSGIFIAKNIQYF. The CDR3 DNA is TGTGCCAGTAGTACCGATAGCGGGATCTTTATAGCCAAAAACATTCAGTACTTC.

This chain joins TRBV11-2 and TRBJ2-1, with D tentatively TRBD1 (6 bases). The ends were cut back, 0 bases at V and 4 bases at J, with 7 bases in the middle. Germline V gene lookup returns CDR1 SGHAT and CDR2 FQNNGV. The CDR3 is made up of 14 amino acids. The CDR3 nucleotides are TGTGCCAGCAGCTTAGATCAGGGGTACAATGAGCAGTTCTTC. This sequence encodes CASSLDQGYNEQFF.

J is TRBJ2-5 and V is TRBV21-1; the DNA was not compared with TRBD2, the D call given in the table. TRBV21-1 is a documented pseudogene. CDR3 length equals 18 residues. CDR3 sequence reads: CASSKDQAGPDLQETQYF. DNA of the CDR3: TGTGCCAGCAGCAAAGATCAAGCGGGACCAGATCTTCAAGAGACCCAGTACTTC.

This sequence joins TRBV24-1 and TRBJ1-3, with TRBD1 identical over 8 bases. The CDR3 is 16 residues long. After removal of 4 bases from V and 6 bases from J, the junction contained 10 bases not matched to a gene. CDR1 is KGHDR and CDR2 is SFDVKD in the germline V gene. DNA of the CDR3: TGTGCCACCAGTGACTATCCCCGGACAGGGACAAACACCATATATTTT. Translation gives CATSDYPRTGTNTIYF.

The V call is TRBV11-3, the J call TRBJ2-2; 7 nucleotides align to TRBD1. With 4 bases clipped from V and 7 bases from J, the junction kept 6 bases outside the gene matches. Per germline, CDR1 SGHNT and CDR2 YENEEA. The CDR3 contains 14 residues. CDR3 loop: CASSYVTGSGELFF. CDR3 in DNA: TGTGCCAGCAGCTACGTGACAGGGAGCGGGGAGCTGTTTTTT.

V gene TRBV6-5 combines with J gene TRBJ1-4, with 9 bases that match TRBD1. J was trimmed by 7 bases and V by 6 bases; bases with no gene match: 6. The CDR3 consists of 14 residues. CDR1 is MNHEY, CDR2 SVGAGI, per germline. CDR3 DNA: TGTGCCAGCAGGGGGGACAGGGTTACTGAAAAACTGTTTTTT. It codes for CASRGDRVTEKLFF.

The chain links TRBV10-2 to TRBJ2-1; no reliable D call. V was cut by 1 base and J by 4 bases, with 5 bases left in between. CDR3 length: 13 amino acids. Germline-derived CDR1 and CDR2 are WSHSY and SAAADI. This chain's CDR3 is CASSEFSYNEQFF. In DNA, the CDR3 is TGCGCCAGCAGTGAGTTTAGTTACAATGAGCAGTTCTTC.

The chain is built from TRBV6-6 and TRBJ2-7; maybe TRBD2 (5 bases). Trimming stripped 0 bases from V and 7 bases from J, with 16 bases between. Germline V gene data show CDR1 as MNHNY and CDR2 as SVGAGI (reference sequence). The CDR3 has 15 amino acids. The CDR3 nucleotides read TGTGCCAGCAGTTACTCCGGCGGGCAATCCGTGGAGCAGTACTTC. Protein: CASSYSGGQSVEQYF.

The V call is TRBV24-1, the J call TRBJ2-5; possible D gene TRBD2, 6 bases. Trimming left V 0 bases short and J 5 bases short, with 15 bases between. Germline CDR1 KGHDR, CDR2 SFDVKD. CDR3 size: 16 residues. The CDR3 sequence is CATSDLRVGSRETQYF. DNA for the CDR3: TGTGCCACCAGTGATTTGCGTGTCGGGAGTAGGGAGACCCAGTACTTC.

This clone was observed a single time. The chain carries TRBV2 and TRBJ2-1; D is ambiguous. Germline V gene data show CDR1 as SNHLY and CDR2 as FYNNEI. CDR3 length: 12 amino acids. Trimming left V 3 bases short and J 12 bases short, with 12 bases between. CDR3 sequence (DNA): TGTGCCAGCAGTGATTACTCCGTCGGGCAGTTCTTC. Translated, it gives CASSDYSVGQFF.

The rearrangement links TRBV19 to TRBJ1-5; perhaps TRBD1 as D (6 bases). Trimming took off 4 bases at V and 6 bases at J, with 19 bases between the two ends. This CDR3 is built from 16 residues. Germline-derived CDR1 and CDR2 are LNHDA and SQIVND (reference sequence). The CDR3 DNA reads as TGTGCCAGTAGTACCCAACGGGACATAGAAACTCAGCCCCAGCATTTT. It encodes CASSTQRDIETQPQHF.

The chain joins TRBV19 to TRBJ1-2; D not resolved. Germline V gene lookup returns CDR1 LNHDA and CDR2 SQIVND (reference sequence). This CDR3 is built from 15 residues. Trimming took 5 bases from V and 5 from J, leaving 18 bases between them. The CDR3, as DNA: TGTGCCAGTAGTCTGCGGGTGGGAATGACTTATGGCTACACCTTC. It translates to CASSLRVGMTYGYTF.

The chain joins TRBV12-3 or TRBV12-4 to TRBJ2-1; 10 positions match TRBD1. CDR3 size: 13 residues. Unmatched junction bases numbered 4, after V lost 6 bases and J lost 8 bases. The DNA for the CDR3 is TGTGCCAGCAGCCGGGACAGGGGCGATGAGCAGTTCTTC. This translates into CASSRDRGDEQFF.

This clone was seen only once. V is TRBV5-6 and J is TRBJ1-3; D is unresolved. V gave up 3 bases and J gave up 1 base, with 11 bases separating them. This CDR3 comprises 15 residues. In germline, CDR1 is SGHDT, CDR2 YYEEEE. In nucleotides, the CDR3 is TGTGCCAGCAGCTCCGGGTTCGCATCTGGAAACACCATATATTTT. Protein sequence: CASSSGFASGNTIYF.

In this sample, this clone turned up once. This chain connects TRBV6-6 to TRBJ1-5; D may be TRBD1 (5 bases). V was cut by 11 bases and J by 7 bases, with 18 bases left in between. CDR1 MNHNY and CDR2 SVGAGI come from the germline V gene (reference sequence). This CDR3 is built from 13 residues. The CDR3 DNA reads TGTGCCGGGGGGGAAAAAAGGAGCCAGCCCCAGCATTTT. This codes for CAGGEKRSQPQHF.

The genes are TRBV30 and TRBJ2-5; 12 bases map to TRBD2. This CDR3 has 15 amino acids. The V and J ends lost 2 bases and 4 bases, in that order; junction bases with no gene match: 5. Germline assignment: CDR1 GTSNPN and CDR2 SVGIG (reference sequence). In DNA form, the CDR3 reads TGTGCCTGGAGTCTAGCGGGAGGGATGGCAGAGACCCAGTACTTC. As protein: CAWSLAGGMAETQYF.

This chain joins TRBV18 and TRBJ2-7, with 7 bases lining up with TRBD1. This CDR3 has 13 amino acids. Trimming took 5 bases from V and 7 from J; bases not matched to a gene: 8. From germline, CDR1 is KGHSH and CDR2 LQKENI. The CDR3 loop is CASSAEGAQEQYV. In DNA, the CDR3 is TGTGCCAGCTCAGCCGAGGGGGCCCAAGAGCAGTACGTC.

This sequence joins TRBV2 and TRBJ2-1, with D possibly TRBD2 on 5 matching bases. The V gene lost 7 bases and the J gene lost 9 bases, with 25 bases spanning the gap. The CDR3 runs 16 residues. Per germline, CDR1 SNHLY and CDR2 FYNNEI. The chain's CDR3 is CASTERASQIFSEQFF. Written as DNA, the CDR3 is TGTGCCAGCACCGAACGGGCTAGCCAGATATTCAGTGAGCAGTTCTTC.

The sample holds one count of this clone. Here the CDR3 reads CASSPWTSGTYNEQFF. Here the CDR3 DNA reads TGTGCCAGCAGCCCGTGGACTAGCGGGACATACAATGAGCAGTTCTTC. V gene TRBV5-8 combines with J gene TRBJ2-1; the match to TRBD2 covers 12 bases. The trim removed 4 bases at V and 4 bases at J, leaving 6 bases unmatched. This CDR3 contains 16 residues. The V gene's germline CDR1 is SGHTS and CDR2 YDEGEE. Using reference TRBV5-8 and TRBJ2-1 for the parts outside the CDR3, the full variable domain is EAGVTQSPTHLIKTRGQQATLRCSPISGHTSVYWYQQALGLGLQFLLWYDEGEERNRGNFPPRFSGRQFPNYSSELNVNALELEDSALYLCASSPWTSGTYNEQFFGPGTRLTVL.

The chain uses TRBV19 and TRBJ2-1; 9 bases are shared with TRBD2. Trimming removed 6 bases from V and 6 bases from J; junction bases left unmatched: 9. Germline CDR1 reads LNHDA; CDR2 reads SQIVND (reference sequence). The CDR3 totals 15 residues. The CDR3 loop is CASSGGAGGGNEQFF. The DNA of the CDR3 is TGTGCCAGTAGCGGGGGAGCGGGAGGAGGCAATGAGCAGTTCTTC.

This chain joins TRBV27 and TRBJ2-1, with 14 nucleotides matching TRBD2. V shed 0 bases, J shed 0 bases, and the junction held 16 bases outside the gene matches. Germline V CDR1 and CDR2: MNHEY, SMNVEV (reference sequence). CDR3 length equals 23 residues. For the CDR3, the DNA is TGTGCCAGCAGTTTATCGATGGGACTAGCGGGAGCGACTTACAGGAGCTCCTACAATGAGCAGTTCTTC. Translated, it gives CASSLSMGLAGATYRSSYNEQFF.

The V gene is TRBV5-6, the J gene TRBJ2-7; TRBD2 might be the D (5 bases). V was shortened by 1 base and J by 5 bases, with 13 bases between the two germline ends. The CDR3 extends over 14 amino acids. Germline V gene lookup returns CDR1 SGHDT and CDR2 YYEEEE. The CDR3 coding sequence is TGTGCCAGCAGCTTGTATCGCTCGGGAAACGAGCAGTACGTC. Translation: CASSLYRSGNEQYV.